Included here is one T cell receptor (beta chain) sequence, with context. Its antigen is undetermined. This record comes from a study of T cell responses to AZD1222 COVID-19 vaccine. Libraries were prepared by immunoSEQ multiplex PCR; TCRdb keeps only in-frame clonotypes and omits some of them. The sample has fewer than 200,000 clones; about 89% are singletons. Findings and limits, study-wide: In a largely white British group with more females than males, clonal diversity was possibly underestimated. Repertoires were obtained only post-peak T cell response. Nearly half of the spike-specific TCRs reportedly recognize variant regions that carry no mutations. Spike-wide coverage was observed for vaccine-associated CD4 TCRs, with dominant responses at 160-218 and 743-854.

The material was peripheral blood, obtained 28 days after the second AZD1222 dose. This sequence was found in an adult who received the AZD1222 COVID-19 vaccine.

The CDR3 sequence is CASSYGQGALQPQHF. The CDR3 DNA reads as TGTGCCAGCAGTTACGGACAGGGGGCTTTGCAGCCCCAGCATTTT. The chain carries TRBV6-5 and TRBJ1-5; 11 positions match TRBD1. Unmatched junction bases numbered 4, after V lost 2 bases and J lost 7 bases. The CDR3 sequence is 15 residues long. Germline assignment: CDR1 MNHEY and CDR2 SVGAGI.